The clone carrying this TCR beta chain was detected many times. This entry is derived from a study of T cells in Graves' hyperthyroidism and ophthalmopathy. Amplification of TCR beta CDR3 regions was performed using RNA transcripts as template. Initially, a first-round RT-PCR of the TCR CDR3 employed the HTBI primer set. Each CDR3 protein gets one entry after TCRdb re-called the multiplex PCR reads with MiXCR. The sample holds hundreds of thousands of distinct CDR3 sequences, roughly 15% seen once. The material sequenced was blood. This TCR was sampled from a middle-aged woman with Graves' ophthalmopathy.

For the CDR3, the DNA is TGCAGTGCTAGCCGGGACTCCGCCAGGGAGCAGTACTTC. Translation gives CSASRDSAREQYF. This chain links TRBV20-1 with TRBJ2-7, with TRBD2 as a possible D gene (6 bases). This CDR3 contains 13 residues. The V end was cut by 3 bases, the J end by 7 bases, with 16 bases between. Germline CDR1 is DFQATT and CDR2 is SNEGSKA (reference sequence).